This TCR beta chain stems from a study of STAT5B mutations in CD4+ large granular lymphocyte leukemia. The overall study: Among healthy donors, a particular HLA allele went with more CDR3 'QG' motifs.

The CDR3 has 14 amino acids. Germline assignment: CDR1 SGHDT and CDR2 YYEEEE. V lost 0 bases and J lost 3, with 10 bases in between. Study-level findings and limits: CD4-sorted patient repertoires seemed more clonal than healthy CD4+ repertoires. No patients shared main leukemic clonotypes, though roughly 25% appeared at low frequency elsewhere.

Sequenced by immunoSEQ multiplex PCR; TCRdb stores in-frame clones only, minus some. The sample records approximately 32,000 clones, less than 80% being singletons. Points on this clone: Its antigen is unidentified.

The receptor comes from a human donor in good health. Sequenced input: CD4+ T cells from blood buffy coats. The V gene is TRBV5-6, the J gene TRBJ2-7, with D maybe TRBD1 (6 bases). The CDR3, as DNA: TGTGCCAGCAGCTTGGAAAGCAGGGGCTACGAGCAGTACTTC. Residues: CASSLESRGYEQYF.